Listed here are 17 T cell receptor beta chains from one sample, sequenced in a study of shared clonotypes between healthy human individuals. Assay used: immunoSEQ multiplex PCR; TCRdb lists only in-frame clones, some missing. The data show some 2,000,000 clones, approximately 94% seen once. The sequencing sample was made of naive CD4+ T cells sorted from blood. Subset meaning: CD45RA+ positively selected. All receptors come from a man aged 18 to 29 in good health.

This clone was counted once. The V call is TRBV6-5, the J call TRBJ1-6; D is uncertain. V was trimmed by 0 bases and J by 9 bases, leaving 12 bases between them. The CDR3 has 15 amino acids. CDR1 and CDR2 from the germline V gene are MNHEY and SVGAGI. The CDR3: CASSYSAGEVSPLHF. The CDR3 DNA reads TGTGCCAGCAGTTACTCCGCCGGGGAGGTTTCACCCCTCCACTTT.

The V and J genes are TRBV5-6 and TRBJ2-1; 8 positions match TRBD1. The CDR3 extends over 16 amino acids. Unmatched junction bases numbered 11, after V lost 3 bases and J lost 6 bases. Germline V gene lookup returns CDR1 SGHDT and CDR2 YYEEEE. The CDR3 nucleotides read TGTGCCAGCAGCTCGATGCAGGGGGCTGTCCTCAATGAGCAGTTCTTC. Residues: CASSSMQGAVLNEQFF.

The CDR3 DNA reads as TGTGCCAGTACCAGGCAGGGGGCGTCAACCTACGAGCAGTACTTC. This codes for CASTRQGASTYEQYF. The chain is built from TRBV19 and TRBJ2-7, with TRBD1 matching over 8 bases. Germline V CDR1 and CDR2: LNHDA, SQIVND (reference sequence). This CDR3 is built from 15 residues. V trimming: 7 bases; J trimming: 2 bases; junction bases outside the gene matches: 10.

This chain uses TRBV5-1 with TRBJ1-3; D may be TRBD1 (6 bases). Trimming stripped 8 bases from V and 0 bases from J, with 18 bases between. The V gene's germline CDR1 is SGHRS and CDR2 YFSETQ. The CDR3 is 16 residues long. DNA of the CDR3: TGCGCCAGGTCAGGGGCTCGCACGAGCTCTGGAAACACCATATATTTT. It yields the protein CARSGARTSSGNTIYF.

The chain couples TRBV7-3 to TRBJ2-3, with unresolved D. V was shortened by 2 bases and J by 2 bases, with 14 bases between the two germline ends. This CDR3 has 16 residues. CDR1 is SGHTA and CDR2 is FQGTGA in the germline V gene. CDR3 in amino acids: CASSLVPGTNTDTQYF. The CDR3 nucleotides are TGTGCCAGCAGCTTAGTACCCGGCACTAACACAGATACGCAGTATTTT.

For the CDR3, the DNA is TGTGCCAGCAGTTACAGGACGGGGAATGAAAAACTGTTTTTT. Protein product: CASSYRTGNEKLFF. The rearrangement links TRBV6-6 to TRBJ1-4; no reliable D call. The V end lost 2 bases, the J end lost 5 bases, and 9 bases lay between the germline ends. CDR1 is MNHNY, CDR2 SVGAGI, per germline (reference sequence). This CDR3 comprises 14 residues.

This chain connects TRBV18 to TRBJ1-2; tentative D call: TRBD1 (6 bases). Deletions cut 1 base from V and 1 base from J, with 10 bases between. The CDR3 extends over 15 amino acids. Germline V lookup: CDR1 KGHSH, CDR2 LQKENI. The CDR3, as DNA: TGTGCCAGCTCACCACTACAGGGTTTTAACTATGGCTACACCTTC. Residues: CASSPLQGFNYGYTF.

The chain links TRBV2 to TRBJ2-1, with 13 bases matching TRBD2. V lost 7 bases to trimming and J lost 7 bases; unmatched junction nucleotides: 4. The CDR3 covers 14 residues. Germline values: CDR1 SNHLY, CDR2 FYNNEI. In nucleotides, the CDR3 is TGTGCCAGCACGGGACTAGCGGGACAAAATGAGCAGTTCTTC. Translation gives CASTGLAGQNEQFF.

This clone turned up a few times. The V and J genes are TRBV18 and TRBJ2-7; D call uncertain. With 3 bases removed from V and 2 bases from J, the gap between germline ends came to 14 bases. CDR1 and CDR2 from the germline V gene are KGHSH and LQKENI. CDR3 length: 15 residues. The CDR3 loop is CASSPRVGIAYEQYF. The CDR3 DNA is TGTGCCAGCTCACCTCGAGTGGGTATCGCCTACGAGCAGTACTTC.

The J gene is TRBJ2-5, the V gene TRBV9; 14 nucleotides align to TRBD2. The CDR3 contains 17 residues. V dropped 3 bases and J dropped 5; count of bases not matched to a gene: 9. In germline, CDR1 is SGDLS, CDR2 YYNGEE. The CDR3 nucleotides are TGTGCCAGCAGCGCTACGACTAGCGGGAGGGCTGGGGAGACCCAGTACTTC. Its protein is CASSATTSGRAGETQYF.

The V call is TRBV6-5, the J call TRBJ1-6, with D maybe TRBD1 (6 bases). V lost 8 bases and J lost 10, with 15 bases in between. There are 13 residues in the CDR3. Germline values: CDR1 MNHEY, CDR2 SVGAGI. The CDR3 DNA sequence: TGTGCCAGCCGGGCAGGGGAGAACTCACCCCTCCACTTT. Amino acid sequence: CASRAGENSPLHF.

The gene calls are TRBV6-5 and TRBJ2-5; D is ambiguous. Near its end, the DNA agrees better with TRBJ2-7, so the J call may be wrong. The germline V gene has CDR1 MNHEY and CDR2 SVGAGI. This CDR3 comprises 12 residues. The CDR3 bases are TGTGCCAGCAGTTACGGCCCCTACGAGCAGTACTTC. This sequence encodes CASSYGPYEQYF.

The chain joins TRBV7-2 to TRBJ2-5, with 7 nucleotides matching TRBD2. The CDR3 has 15 residues. V was clipped by 4 bases and J by 5 bases; unmatched bases: 10. The germline gives CDR1 SGHTA, CDR2 FQGNSA. CDR3 sequence: CASSSREARTETQYF. The CDR3 coding sequence is TGTGCCAGCAGCTCCCGGGAGGCGCGGACGGAGACCCAGTACTTC.

This clone has only one observation. The chain links TRBV28 to TRBJ2-5; 9 bases line up with TRBD1. This CDR3 region has 14 residues. After removal of 5 bases from V and 5 bases from J, the junction contained 6 bases not matched to a gene. Germline V gene data show CDR1 as MDHEN and CDR2 as SYDVKM. The DNA for the CDR3 is TGTGCCAGCAGTCCCGGGGACAGGGATGAGACCCAGTACTTC. Its translation: CASSPGDRDETQYF.

This clone was detected only once. The V call is TRBV2, the J call TRBJ1-1, with D hard to call. This CDR3 has 14 amino acids. Germline V gene data show CDR1 as SNHLY and CDR2 as FYNNEI. V gave up 2 bases and J gave up 4 bases, with 11 bases separating them. In DNA form, the CDR3 reads TGTGCCAGCAGTGAAAGGGAAGTTGTCACTGAAGCTTTCTTT. Translated, it gives CASSEREVVTEAFF.

The V call is TRBV7-2, the J call TRBJ1-6; a weak D match, TRBD1 (5 bases). The V gene's germline CDR1 is SGHTA and CDR2 FQGNSA. V lost 1 base and J lost 7, with 17 bases in between. CDR3 length: 17 residues. The CDR3, as DNA: TGTGCCAGCAGCTTAGTTACAGGCCCGGCGAGGAATTCACCCCTCCACTTT. This encodes CASSLVTGPARNSPLHF.

The chain couples TRBV4-3 to TRBJ1-3, with D possibly TRBD1 on 6 matching bases. The V gene's germline CDR1 is LGHNA and CDR2 YSLEER. The CDR3 has 20 residues. Trimming removed 4 bases at V and 0 bases at J, with 25 bases between. The CDR3 DNA follows: TGCGCCAGCAGCCGACATATATCAGGGGCCGGATCAAGCTCTGGAAACACCATATATTTT. Translation: CASSRHISGAGSSSGNTIYF.